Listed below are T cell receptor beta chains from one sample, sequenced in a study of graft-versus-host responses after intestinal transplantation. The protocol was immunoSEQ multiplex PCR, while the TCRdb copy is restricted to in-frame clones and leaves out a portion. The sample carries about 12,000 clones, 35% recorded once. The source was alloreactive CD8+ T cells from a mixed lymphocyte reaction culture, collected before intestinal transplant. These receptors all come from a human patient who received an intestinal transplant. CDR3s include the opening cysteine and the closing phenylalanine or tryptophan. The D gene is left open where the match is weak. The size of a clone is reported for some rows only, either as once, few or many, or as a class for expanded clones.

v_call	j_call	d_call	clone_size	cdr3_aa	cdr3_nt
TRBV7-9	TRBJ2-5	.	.	CASSSVTGRIETQYF	TGTGCCAGCAGCTCGGTCACGGGGCGAATAGAGACCCAGTACTTC
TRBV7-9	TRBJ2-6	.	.	CASSSPTGSGANVLTF	TGTGCCAGCAGCAGCCCTACAGGGTCTGGGGCCAACGTCCTGACTTTC
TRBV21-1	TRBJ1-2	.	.	CASSKEGRYRPYYGYTF	TGTGCCAGCAGCAAAGAAGGGCGGTACAGGCCATACTATGGCTACACCTTC
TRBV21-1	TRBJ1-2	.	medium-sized	CASSKKEGRNSGYTF	TGTGCCAGCAGCAAGAAGGAGGGCAGGAACTCTGGCTACACCTTC
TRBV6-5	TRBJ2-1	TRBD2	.	CASSYRVAGGSEQFF	TGTGCCAGCAGTTACAGGGTAGCGGGAGGAAGTGAGCAGTTCTTC
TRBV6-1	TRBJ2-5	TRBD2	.	CASSAHLAGRGETQYF	TGTGCCAGCAGTGCCCATTTAGCGGGCCGTGGGGAGACCCAGTACTTC
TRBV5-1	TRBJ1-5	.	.	CASSLGTGRYSNQPQHF	TGCGCCAGCAGCTTGGGAACAGGACGGTATAGCAATCAGCCCCAGCATTTT
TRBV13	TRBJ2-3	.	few	CASSPVGEGTDTQYF	TGTGCCAGCAGCCCTGTGGGGGAGGGCACAGATACGCAGTATTTT
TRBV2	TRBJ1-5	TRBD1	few	CASSDPGTGVYPSNQPQHF	TGTGCCAGCAGCGATCCCGGGACAGGGGTTTACCCAAGCAATCAGCCCCAGCATTTT
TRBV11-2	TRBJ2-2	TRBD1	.	CASSSPEGAGTGELFF	TGTGCCAGCAGCTCCCCTGAGGGGGCGGGCACCGGGGAGCTGTTTTTT
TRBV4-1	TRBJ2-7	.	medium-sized	CASSQAELAYEQYF	TGCGCCAGCAGCCAGGCCGAGTTGGCCTACGAGCAGTACTTC
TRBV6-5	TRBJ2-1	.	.	CASSYGALSHNEQFF	TGTGCCAGCAGTTACGGAGCGCTTTCTCACAATGAGCAGTTCTTC
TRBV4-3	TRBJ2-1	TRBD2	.	CASTPDLGLAGLNEQFF	TGCGCCAGCACTCCCGACCTGGGACTAGCGGGATTAAATGAGCAGTTCTTC
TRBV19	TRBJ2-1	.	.	CASSMIGGNEQFF	TGTGCCAGTAGTATGATAGGTGGAAATGAGCAGTTCTTC
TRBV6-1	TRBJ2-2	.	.	CASSEADDTGEYYPNTGELFF	TGTGCCAGCAGTGAAGCTGACGACACGGGAGAGTACTATCCTAACACCGGGGAGCTGTTTTTT
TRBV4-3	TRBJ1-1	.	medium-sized	CASSQATVLTEAFF	TGCGCCAGCAGCCAGGCGACAGTTCTTACTGAAGCTTTCTTT